The 16 T cell receptor beta chains in this list originate from one sample, sequenced in a study of T cell changes during pregnancy in multiple sclerosis. The table came from immunoSEQ multiplex PCR; TCRdb's copy has only in-frame clones and leaves some out. The table records about 93,000 clones, 90% to 95% of them present only once. Sample: peripheral blood, taken after pregnancy. Receptors were obtained from a female donor in good health, enrolled as a control in a pregnancy study.

V and J are TRBV19 and TRBJ2-3; TRBD1 aligns across 7 bases. The J segment lost 7 bases and the V segment lost 10 bases, leaving 11 bases of the junction unmatched. The CDR3 has 13 amino acids. From germline, CDR1 is LNHDA and CDR2 SQIVND (reference sequence). DNA for the CDR3: TGTGCCACAGGGGGAAGGGGCCGGAATACGCAGTATTTT. Protein: CATGGRGRNTQYF.

Worth noting for this clone: An end of the junction differs from the germline gene, which may be a read error. The chain recombines TRBV9 with TRBJ1-5; D is possibly TRBD1 (5 bases). Germline CDR1 is SGDLS and CDR2 is YYNGEE. The CDR3 is made up of 14 amino acids. In DNA form, the CDR3 reads TGTGCCAGCAGCGATGGGGGAGGTAATCGGCCCCAGCATTTT. Protein product: CASSDGGGNRPQHF.

The gene calls are TRBV9 and TRBJ2-2, with D uncertain. Germline loops: CDR1 SGDLS, CDR2 YYNGEE. Trimming cost V 0 bases and J 0 bases, with 6 bases left between them. CDR3 length equals 15 residues. The CDR3 DNA follows: TGTGCCAGCAGCGTAGTTCCAACGAACACCGGGGAGCTGTTTTTT. Protein product: CASSVVPTNTGELFF.

This chain links TRBV5-4 with TRBJ2-2, with D tentatively TRBD2 (7 bases). The CDR3 runs to 16 residues. With 4 bases removed from V and 4 bases from J, the gap between germline ends came to 17 bases. Germline CDR1 and CDR2: SGHNT and YYREEE (reference sequence). The CDR3 DNA reads as TGTGCCAGCAGCCGCGGGGGCCCACGATCCACCGGGGAGCTGTTTTTT. Translating gives CASSRGGPRSTGELFF.

The chain recombines TRBV19 with TRBJ2-1, with 9 bases lining up with TRBD2. The CDR3 sequence is 17 residues long. J was trimmed by 8 bases and V by 5 bases; bases with no gene match: 16. From germline, CDR1 is LNHDA and CDR2 SQIVND (reference sequence). CDR3 residues: CASSLSGAGGLVHEQFF. In DNA form, the CDR3 reads TGTGCCAGTAGTCTCTCGGGGGCGGGGGGGCTCGTCCATGAGCAGTTCTTC. Using reference TRBV19 and TRBJ2-1 for the parts outside the CDR3, the full variable domain is DGGITQSPKYLFRKEGQNVTLSCEQNLNHDAMYWYRQDPGQGLRLIYYSQIVNDFQKGDIAEGYSVSREKKESFPLTVTSAQKNPTAFYLCASSLSGAGGLVHEQFFGPGTRLTVL.

The V call is TRBV11-2, the J call TRBJ1-2; D perhaps matches TRBD1 (6 bases). V lost 1 base, J lost 5 bases, and 8 bases lay in between. Germline V gives CDR1 SGHAT, CDR2 FQNNGV. This CDR3 comprises 13 residues. The CDR3 spells CASSLGGQYGYTF. DNA for the CDR3: TGTGCCAGCAGCTTAGGAGGACAGTATGGCTACACCTTC. Supplemented by reference TRBV11-2 and TRBJ1-2, the full variable domain reads EAGVAQSPRYKIIEKRQSVAFWCNPISGHATLYWYQQILGQGPKLLIQFQNNGVVDDSQLPKDRFSAERLKGVDSTLKIQPAKLEDSAVYLCASSLGGQYGYTFGSGTRLTVV.

The chain couples TRBV27 to TRBJ2-2; maybe TRBD2 (5 bases). Trimming pared 6 bases from V and 1 base from J, leaving 6 bases between. The CDR3 totals 13 residues. Germline V gene data show CDR1 as MNHEY and CDR2 as SMNVEV (reference sequence). CDR3 sequence reads: CASRLGNTGELFF. CDR3 bases: TGTGCCAGCAGACTAGGGAACACCGGGGAGCTGTTTTTT.

The V call is TRBV11-3, the J call TRBJ2-5, with a tentative D call TRBD2 (7 bases). Germline V gene lookup returns CDR1 SGHNT and CDR2 YENEEA. The CDR3 totals 14 residues. Trimming removed 5 bases at V and 2 bases at J, with 12 bases between. CDR3 DNA: TGTGCCAGCAGCCCAAGGGGGGGTCAAGAGACCCAGTACTTC. Protein sequence: CASSPRGGQETQYF.

The chain uses TRBV7-9 and TRBJ2-7, with 7 positions matching TRBD1. Germline-derived CDR1 and CDR2 are SEHNR and FQNEAQ (reference sequence). This CDR3 has 19 residues. Trimming took 5 bases from V and 0 from J; bases not matched to a gene: 19. CDR3 region: CASSRWTGATGTSSYEQYF. CDR3 nucleotide sequence: TGTGCCAGCAGCCGCTGGACAGGCGCCACTGGTACAAGCTCCTACGAGCAGTACTTC. The variable domain in full, with the rest retrieved from reference TRBV7-9 and TRBJ2-7, is DTGVSQNPRHKITKRGQNVTFRCDPISEHNRLYWYRQTLGQGPEFLTYFQNEAQLEKSRLLSDRFSAERPKGSFSTLEIQRTEQGDSAMYLCASSRWTGATGTSSYEQYFGPGTRLTVT.

This clone was counted between two and nine times. This chain links TRBV10-3 with TRBJ2-5; perhaps TRBD2 as D (7 bases). CDR1 and CDR2 from the germline V gene are ENHRY and SYGVKD. The ends were cut back, 4 bases at V and 5 bases at J, with 14 bases in the middle. The CDR3 is made up of 14 amino acids. DNA for the CDR3: TGTGCCATCAGTGGGGGGGGGCCCGGGGAGACCCAGTACTTC. Encoded protein: CAISGGGPGETQYF.

The chain combines TRBV7-9 with TRBJ1-5; D is ambiguous. This CDR3 has 14 residues. Trimming left V 5 bases short and J 4 bases short, with 12 bases between. Germline V lookup: CDR1 SEHNR, CDR2 FQNEAQ (reference sequence). This chain's CDR3 is CASSLGDGNQPQHF. CDR3 nucleotide sequence: TGTGCCAGCAGCCTTGGAGACGGGAATCAGCCCCAGCATTTT.

The chain combines TRBV25-1 with TRBJ2-3; D gene ambiguous. CDR3 size: 13 residues. Trimming pared 1 base from V and 6 bases from J, leaving 8 bases between. The germline V gene has CDR1 MGHDK and CDR2 SYGVNS. CDR3 coding DNA: TGTGCCAGCAGTGAATTACGAGCGGATACGCAGTATTTT. As protein: CASSELRADTQYF.

Here the CDR3 DNA reads TGTGCCAGCAGAACAGGGCAGTACGAGCAGTACTTC. Protein: CASRTGQYEQYF. V gene TRBV2 combines with J gene TRBJ2-7; weak D call: TRBD1 (6 bases). The CDR3 sequence is 12 residues long. CDR1 is SNHLY and CDR2 is FYNNEI in the germline V gene. Trimming removed 6 bases at V and 4 bases at J, with 10 bases between.

V is TRBV10-2 and J is TRBJ1-2, with 7 bases aligning to TRBD1. Germline V gene lookup returns CDR1 WSHSY and CDR2 SAAADI. The CDR3 has 16 residues. V gave up 11 bases and J gave up 3 bases; unmatched junction bases: 18. The CDR3 region is CASSPGQGGRDYGYTF. DNA of the CDR3: TGCGCCTCCTCACCAGGGCAGGGGGGCAGGGACTATGGCTACACCTTC.

This CDR3 is CSAQGPREQFF. The CDR3 region has the DNA TGCAGTGCCCAGGGTCCGAGGGAGCAGTTCTTC. The chain has TRBV20-1 and TRBJ2-1; a possible D gene is TRBD1 (5 bases). The CDR3 contains 11 residues. Trimming shortened V by 6 bases and J by 10 bases, and 13 bases separated the two germline ends. The V gene's germline CDR1 is DFQATT and CDR2 SNEGSKA (reference sequence).

This rearrangement joins TRBV6-1 to TRBJ2-7, with 8 bases matching TRBD1. Germline V gives CDR1 MNHNS, CDR2 SASEGT. The CDR3 length is 14 residues. J was trimmed by 3 bases and V by 6 bases; bases with no gene match: 7. The CDR3 is CASSQQGGFYEQYF. In nucleotides, the CDR3 is TGTGCCAGCAGCCAACAGGGGGGCTTCTACGAGCAGTACTTC.